The next 27 T cell receptor beta chains were all read from a single sample in a study of blood T cell repertoires in COVID-19. Assay used: immunoSEQ multiplex PCR; TCRdb lists only in-frame clones, some missing. The sample holds fewer than 300,000 clones, over 75% seen once. The material sequenced was PBMCs or T cells enriched from blood (not recorded which). These receptors were taken from a woman in her twenties or thirties who had recovered from COVID-19.

This chain joins TRBV28 and TRBJ2-4; D is unclear. CDR1 is MDHEN, CDR2 SYDVKM, per germline. The V end lost 4 bases, the J end lost 0 bases, and 13 bases lay between the germline ends. This CDR3 has 16 amino acids. The CDR3 region is CASSYRPRGAKNIQYF. CDR3 nucleotides: TGTGCCAGCAGTTATCGGCCGCGCGGAGCCAAAAACATTCAGTACTTC.

The rearrangement joins TRBV6-1 to TRBJ2-6; TRBD1 matches at 7 bases. CDR1 MNHNS and CDR2 SASEGT come from the germline V gene. The V gene end was trimmed by 4 bases and the J gene end by 0 bases; junction bases not matched to a gene: 3. The CDR3 runs to 16 residues. The CDR3 reads CASSGNRGSGANVLTF. The CDR3 DNA sequence: TGTGCCAGCAGTGGGAACAGGGGCTCTGGGGCCAACGTCCTGACTTTC.

The chain couples TRBV27 to TRBJ2-7, with 7 bases fitting TRBD2. V trimming: 5 bases; J trimming: 3 bases; junction bases outside the gene matches: 7. This CDR3 is built from 14 residues. Germline loops: CDR1 MNHEY, CDR2 SMNVEV (reference sequence). Here the CDR3 reads CASSRPGGSYEQYF. The DNA of the CDR3 is TGTGCCAGCAGTAGGCCGGGGGGAAGCTACGAGCAGTACTTC.

A single count supports this clone. The V call is TRBV7-2, the J call TRBJ2-1, with 7 nucleotides matching TRBD1. Germline CDR1 and CDR2: SGHTA and FQGNSA. V was pared by 6 bases and J by 5 bases, with 7 bases of the junction left unmatched. The CDR3 is 14 amino acids. Here the CDR3 reads CASRTTGRHNEQFF. The CDR3 DNA sequence: TGTGCCAGCAGGACGACAGGGAGACACAATGAGCAGTTCTTC.

The J gene is TRBJ2-5, the V gene TRBV11-1; the D is unclear. In germline, CDR1 is SGHAT, CDR2 FQDESV (reference sequence). This CDR3 is 14 amino acids long. V was trimmed by 3 bases and J by 1 base, leaving 9 bases between them. As DNA, the CDR3 is TGTGCCAGCAGCTTGCGACCTAGCCAAGAGACCCAGTACTTC. Amino acids: CASSLRPSQETQYF.

The chain combines TRBV7-6 with TRBJ2-2; TRBD2 might be the D (5 bases). V lost 0 bases, J lost 7 bases, and 18 bases lay in between. The CDR3 length is 17 residues. The germline V gene has CDR1 SGHVS and CDR2 FNYEAQ. The chain's CDR3 is CASSLARRRVEGGELFF. The CDR3 bases are TGTGCCAGCAGCTTAGCCCGGCGTAGGGTCGAGGGCGGGGAGCTGTTTTTT.

A few counts support this clone. The rearrangement links TRBV11-2 to TRBJ2-3; D perhaps matches TRBD1 (5 bases). Germline V lookup: CDR1 SGHAT, CDR2 FQNNGV. V was shortened by 3 bases and J by 0 bases, with 19 bases between the two germline ends. There are 18 residues in the CDR3. This CDR3 is CASSFILYVDTSTDTQYF. In DNA form, the CDR3 reads TGTGCCAGCAGCTTTATTTTGTATGTGGACACAAGCACAGATACGCAGTATTTT.

The chain uses TRBV9 and TRBJ2-2, with 10 positions matching TRBD1. The CDR3 has 18 residues. Unmatched junction bases numbered 16, after V lost 4 bases and J lost 7 bases. Germline assignment: CDR1 SGDLS and CDR2 YYNGEE. CDR3 residues: CASSSRTGGRSTVGELFF. The CDR3 region has the DNA TGTGCCAGCAGCTCCCGGACAGGGGGTCGTTCAACGGTCGGGGAGCTGTTTTTT.

This clone was found a few times. This sequence joins TRBV30 and TRBJ2-3; 7 bases are a match to TRBD1. In germline, CDR1 is GTSNPN, CDR2 SVGIG (reference sequence). With V trimmed by 0 bases and J by 4 bases, 4 bases remained unmatched. The CDR3 sequence is 14 residues long. This chain's CDR3 is CAWSVQGGADTQYF. CDR3 bases: TGTGCCTGGAGTGTACAAGGGGGCGCAGATACGCAGTATTTT. The variable domain in full, with the rest retrieved from reference TRBV30 and TRBJ2-3, is SQTIHQWPATLVQPVGSPLSLECTVEGTSNPNLYWYRQAAGRGLQLLFYSVGIGQISSEVPQNLSASRPQDRQFILSSKKLLLSDSGFYLCAWSVQGGADTQYFGPGTRLTVL.

V gene TRBV7-9 combines with J gene TRBJ2-7; 7 bases are shared with TRBD1. The ends lost 1 base at V and 5 bases at J; junction bases unmatched: 11. The length of the CDR3 is 16 residues. Germline loops: CDR1 SEHNR, CDR2 FQNEAQ (reference sequence). As DNA, the CDR3 is TGTGCCAGCAGCTTAGGACAGGGATATGTAGGCGACGAGCAGTACTTC. It encodes CASSLGQGYVGDEQYF.

The V and J genes are TRBV28 and TRBJ2-7, with D perhaps matching TRBD2 (5 bases). CDR3 length equals 15 residues. Per the germline V gene, CDR1 is MDHEN and CDR2 is SYDVKM. The V end lost 7 bases, the J end lost 3 bases, and 19 bases lay between the germline ends. This CDR3 reads CASTPSEVTHYEQYF. DNA for the CDR3: TGTGCCAGCACCCCCTCGGAGGTCACCCACTACGAGCAGTACTTC.

This chain links TRBV6-5 with TRBJ1-2; a weak D match, TRBD1 (6 bases). CDR1 is MNHEY, CDR2 SVGAGI, per germline. The V end was cut by 8 bases, the J end by 3 bases, with 13 bases between. The CDR3 has 13 amino acids. The DNA of the CDR3 is TGTGCCAGCGACTGGGGGCCTGACTATGGCTACACCTTC. Translated: CASDWGPDYGYTF.

The rearrangement joins TRBV28 to TRBJ2-3, with D perhaps matching TRBD1 (6 bases). V was clipped by 7 bases and J by 4 bases, with 12 bases between them. This CDR3 has 13 amino acids. From germline, CDR1 is MDHEN and CDR2 SYDVKM. The CDR3 is CASMNRASDTQYF. In DNA form, the CDR3 reads TGTGCCAGCATGAACAGGGCTTCAGATACGCAGTATTTT.

The CDR3 is CASSLFPRDQQFF. Written as DNA, the CDR3 is TGTGCCAGCAGCCTATTCCCCCGGGATCAGCAGTTCTTC. This chain joins TRBV11-3 and TRBJ2-1; possibly TRBD2 for D (5 bases). CDR3 length equals 13 residues. The germline CDR1 and CDR2 sequences are SGHNT and YENEEA. The V and J ends lost 5 bases and 11 bases respectively, with 16 bases between them.

The J gene is TRBJ2-3, the V gene TRBV2; no clear D. The CDR3 is made up of 17 amino acids. The ends were cut back, 6 bases at V and 6 bases at J, with 25 bases in the middle. CDR1 is SNHLY and CDR2 is FYNNEI in the germline V gene. CDR3 sequence reads: CASRGLDPSKLGDTQYF. In nucleotides, the CDR3 is TGTGCCAGCAGAGGCCTTGACCCGAGTAAGCTAGGTGATACGCAGTATTTT.

The chain uses TRBV7-9 and TRBJ2-2, with 10 bases lining up with TRBD2. This CDR3 contains 16 residues. With 5 bases clipped from V and 1 base from J, the junction kept 4 bases outside the gene matches. CDR1 and CDR2 (germline): SEHNR, FQNEAQ (reference sequence). CDR3 nucleotides: TGTGCCAGCAGCCCGACTAGCGGGTGGAACACCGGGGAGCTGTTTTTT. This translates into CASSPTSGWNTGELFF. Supplemented by reference TRBV7-9 and TRBJ2-2, the full variable domain reads DTGVSQNPRHKITKRGQNVTFRCDPISEHNRLYWYRQTLGQGPEFLTYFQNEAQLEKSRLLSDRFSAERPKGSFSTLEIQRTEQGDSAMYLCASSPTSGWNTGELFFGEGSRLTVL.

The chain recombines TRBV9 with TRBJ2-1, with TRBD2 identical over 8 bases. The CDR3 runs to 15 residues. Germline V gene lookup returns CDR1 SGDLS and CDR2 YYNGEE. Trimming took 3 bases from V and 7 from J; bases not matched to a gene: 9. CDR3: CASSASGTRGNEQFF. DNA for the CDR3: TGTGCCAGCAGCGCCTCCGGGACTAGAGGGAATGAGCAGTTCTTC. The entire variable domain, with the rest obtained from reference TRBV9 and TRBJ2-1, is as follows: DSGVTQTPKHLITATGQRVTLRCSPRSGDLSVYWYQQSLDQGLQFLIQYYNGEERAKGNILERFSAQQFPDLHSELNLSSLELGDSALYFCASSASGTRGNEQFFGPGTRLTVL.

The chain combines TRBV2 with TRBJ2-1; TRBD2 might be the D (5 bases). The CDR3 has 13 residues. Trimming removed 6 bases from V and 1 base from J, with 7 bases in between. Germline CDR1 reads SNHLY; CDR2 reads FYNNEI. CDR3: CASRWESYNEQFF. The CDR3, as DNA: TGTGCCAGCAGGTGGGAGTCCTACAATGAGCAGTTCTTC.

This clone was recorded at least ten times. J is TRBJ1-2 and V is TRBV28; 10 positions match TRBD1. The CDR3 contains 13 residues. Germline V lookup: CDR1 MDHEN, CDR2 SYDVKM. J gave up 8 bases and V 8 bases, and 8 bases lay outside the gene matches. CDR3 bases: TGTGCCAGCCACCCGGGACAGGGGTTGGGCTACACCTTC. Protein: CASHPGQGLGYTF.

The chain uses TRBV18 and TRBJ2-1; the match to TRBD2 covers 10 bases. After removal of 1 base from V and 5 bases from J, the junction contained 5 bases not matched to a gene. The CDR3 contains 16 residues. The germline V gene encodes CDR1 KGHSH and CDR2 LQKENI. CDR3 coding DNA: TGTGCCAGCTCACCACGCACTAGCGGGAATAACAATGAGCAGTTCTTC. This translates into CASSPRTSGNNNEQFF.

The V call is TRBV9, the J call TRBJ2-5; 10 bases are a match to TRBD2. The germline V gene encodes CDR1 SGDLS and CDR2 YYNGEE. The CDR3 covers 14 residues. The ends lost 4 bases at V and 5 bases at J; junction bases unmatched: 5. The CDR3 DNA sequence: TGTGCCAGCAGCTCACTAGCGGGACTGGAGACCCAGTACTTC. Residues: CASSSLAGLETQYF.

Only one count was recorded for this clone. This chain links TRBV5-4 with TRBJ2-7; 8 positions agree with TRBD2. Germline loops: CDR1 SGHNT, CDR2 YYREEE (reference sequence). This CDR3 contains 15 residues. With 5 bases clipped from V and 2 bases from J, the junction kept 9 bases outside the gene matches. Here the CDR3 DNA reads TGTGCCAGCAGTTACCTGGGAGCGGGGGCCTACGAGCAGTACTTC. Translated: CASSYLGAGAYEQYF.

This chain connects TRBV6-1 to TRBJ1-4, with D unclear. CDR3 size: 17 residues. Between the trimmed V and J ends, which lost 4 bases and 4 bases, there was a span of 19 bases. The germline CDR1 and CDR2 sequences are MNHNS and SASEGT. The CDR3 here is CASSAKFVPSINEKLFF. The CDR3 bases are TGTGCCAGCAGTGCTAAGTTCGTCCCATCCATTAATGAAAAACTGTTTTTT.

The rearrangement links TRBV12-3 or TRBV12-4 to TRBJ2-5, with D unclear. V was trimmed by 0 bases and J by 11 bases, leaving 10 bases between them. The CDR3 totals 12 residues. Here the CDR3 reads CASSLALGTQYF. The CDR3 DNA reads TGTGCCAGCAGTTTAGCGCTAGGCACGCAGTACTTC.

The chain combines TRBV14 with TRBJ2-2; TRBD1 aligns across 8 bases. J was trimmed by 2 bases and V by 5 bases; bases with no gene match: 10. This CDR3 has 17 residues. CDR1 and CDR2 (germline): SGHDN, FVKESK. CDR3 sequence reads: CASSERQGAVNTGELFF. CDR3 DNA: TGTGCCAGCAGCGAGCGTCAGGGGGCTGTAAACACCGGGGAGCTGTTTTTT.

V usage is TRBV7-3 and J usage is TRBJ1-1; D is undetermined. The germline V gene has CDR1 SGHTA and CDR2 FQGTGA. The CDR3 spans 16 residues. The V end was cut by 6 bases, the J end by 0 bases, with 17 bases between. The CDR3 region is CASRKAAASMNTEAFF. The CDR3 nucleotides are TGTGCCAGCAGAAAAGCTGCGGCCAGCATGAACACTGAAGCTTTCTTT.

The CDR3 DNA sequence: TGTGCCAGCAGCTTGACAGGGGGCGCTTACGGCACTGAAGCTTTCTTT. The encoded protein is CASSLTGGAYGTEAFF. V gene TRBV7-6 combines with J gene TRBJ1-1; TRBD1 agrees at 10 bases. V lost 3 bases, J lost 4 bases, and 8 bases stayed unmatched. The CDR3 extends over 16 amino acids. The germline V gene encodes CDR1 SGHVS and CDR2 FNYEAQ.